This record covers a single TCR beta chain. V lost 0 bases and J 5 bases, leaving 17 bases between the germline ends. The CDR3 has 16 amino acids. Germline assignment: CDR1 GTSNPN and CDR2 SVGIG (reference sequence). The method was immunoSEQ multiplex PCR; TCRdb's version includes in-frame clones alone and lacks a portion of them. In the table there are 62,000 or so clones, 70% to 85% of which are singletons. In chemo-refractory metastatic non-small-cell lung cancer, patients got ipilimumab CTLA-4 blockade together with focal radiation. This sample was included in a study of radiotherapy plus CTLA-4 blockade in lung cancer.

The clonotype originates from a human donor with non-small cell lung cancer who had a complete response to radiotherapy plus ipilimumab. The rearrangement links TRBV30 to TRBJ1-5; a possible D gene is TRBD1 (5 bases). The sequencing here drew on peripheral blood, taken from a patient treated with radiotherapy plus ipilimumab. The CDR3 region is CAWSVPTDRGHQPQHF. CDR3 nucleotides: TGTGCCTGGAGTGTACCCACTGACAGAGGACATCAGCCCCAGCATTTT.